Shown below are 15 T cell receptor beta chains from a single sample sequenced in a study of blood T cell repertoires in COVID-19. Sequenced by immunoSEQ multiplex PCR; TCRdb stores in-frame clones only, minus some. The table records roughly 300,000 clones, approximately 84% of them present only once. Sample: peripheral blood. The receptors come from a human donor with COVID-19, enrolled during active disease. The donor label of this sample is uncertain.

The genes are TRBV5-1 and TRBJ2-1; D is unclear. Germline V gives CDR1 SGHRS, CDR2 YFSETQ. V lost 0 bases, J lost 8 bases, and 12 bases lay in between. This CDR3 is 14 amino acids long. The CDR3: CASSLGPQSDEQFF. CDR3 coding DNA: TGCGCCAGCAGCTTGGGGCCCCAGTCCGATGAGCAGTTCTTC.

This sequence joins TRBV6-6 and TRBJ1-5; D is unclear. Germline V gene data show CDR1 as MNHNY and CDR2 as SVGAGI (reference sequence). The ends were cut back, 6 bases at V and 7 bases at J, with 16 bases in the middle. This CDR3 contains 14 residues. Here the CDR3 DNA reads TGTGCCAGCAGCCCCAGTGGCGGTGACCAGCCCCAGCATTTT. This codes for CASSPSGGDQPQHF.

The chain carries TRBV18 and TRBJ1-5; 8 bases fit TRBD1. CDR1 and CDR2 (germline): KGHSH, LQKENI. Losses at the gene ends were 2 bases for V and 6 bases for J; bases not matched to a gene: 9. There are 16 residues in the CDR3. CDR3 sequence (DNA): TGTGCCAGCTCACCAGGACCAGGGGGCTCGGGTCAGCCCCAGCATTTT. This gives the protein CASSPGPGGSGQPQHF.

The J gene is TRBJ2-5, the V gene TRBV19, with D possibly matching TRBD1 (5 bases). The germline V and J ends were trimmed by 7 bases and 6 bases, with 18 bases remaining between them. Germline CDR1 LNHDA, CDR2 SQIVND (reference sequence). The CDR3 is 14 residues long. The CDR3 nucleotides are TGTGCCAGTAAATCCAGGGAATCTTGGAAGACCCAGTACTTC. It codes for CASKSRESWKTQYF. Using reference TRBV19 and TRBJ2-5 for the parts outside the CDR3, the full variable domain is DGGITQSPKYLFRKEGQNVTLSCEQNLNHDAMYWYRQDPGQGLRLIYYSQIVNDFQKGDIAEGYSVSREKKESFPLTVTSAQKNPTAFYLCASKSRESWKTQYFGPGTRLLVL.

The chain links TRBV9 to TRBJ2-7, with a possible D match to TRBD1 (6 bases). The CDR3 covers 14 residues. Germline V gives CDR1 SGDLS, CDR2 YYNGEE. With 0 bases removed from V and 2 bases from J, the gap between germline ends came to 9 bases. The CDR3 bases are TGTGCCAGCAGCGTAGCGGCAGGGGCCTACGAGCAGTACTTC. Translation gives CASSVAAGAYEQYF.

The chain recombines TRBV28 with TRBJ1-2, with TRBD1 matching over 10 bases. With 2 bases clipped from V and 7 bases from J, the junction kept 13 bases outside the gene matches. CDR1 and CDR2 (germline): MDHEN, SYDVKM. This CDR3 is built from 17 residues. The CDR3 loop reads CASSLPTGQGIVAGYTF. The CDR3 DNA reads TGTGCCAGCAGTTTACCCACGGGACAGGGGATTGTGGCTGGCTACACCTTC.

The V gene is TRBV5-1, the J gene TRBJ2-5; 7 positions match TRBD2. Per the germline V gene, CDR1 is SGHRS and CDR2 is YFSETQ. The CDR3 contains 14 residues. Trimming at V came to 0 bases and at J to 5 bases, leaving 4 bases not matched to a gene. The CDR3 is CASSLGLAVETQYF. For the CDR3, the DNA is TGCGCCAGCAGCTTGGGACTAGCTGTTGAGACCCAGTACTTC.

This chain uses TRBV28 with TRBJ1-1, with 7 positions matching TRBD1. Per germline, CDR1 MDHEN and CDR2 SYDVKM. This CDR3 has 16 residues. V lost 2 bases and J lost 2; bases outside the gene matches: 8. CDR3 DNA: TGTGCCAGCAGTTTACCTCGGACAGGCGATAACACTGAAGCTTTCTTT. It yields the protein CASSLPRTGDNTEAFF.

This clone was seen once. V and J are TRBV5-1 and TRBJ2-3, with 7 bases that match TRBD2. Germline-derived CDR1 and CDR2 are SGHRS and YFSETQ. This CDR3 is 16 amino acids long. V was clipped by 4 bases and J by 1 base; unmatched bases: 9. CDR3 residues: CASSGTSSGGTDTQYF. In DNA form, the CDR3 reads TGCGCCAGCAGCGGAACCTCTAGCGGAGGCACAGATACGCAGTATTTT.

The chain combines TRBV19 with TRBJ2-3; D possibly corresponds to TRBD2 (7 bases). The V gene's germline CDR1 is LNHDA and CDR2 SQIVND (reference sequence). V was cut by 0 bases and J by 4 bases, with 14 bases left in between. The CDR3 length is 16 residues. CDR3 sequence reads: CASSIDYRGRADTQYF. For the CDR3, the DNA is TGTGCCAGTAGTATAGATTATAGGGGGAGGGCAGATACGCAGTATTTT.

The genes are TRBV28 and TRBJ2-3, with a tentative D call TRBD1 (5 bases). The germline CDR1 and CDR2 sequences are MDHEN and SYDVKM. With 3 bases removed from V and 4 bases from J, the gap between germline ends came to 14 bases. The CDR3 consists of 15 residues. This CDR3 reads CASSFQGAAADTQYF. CDR3 DNA sequence: TGTGCCAGCAGTTTCCAGGGCGCGGCGGCAGATACGCAGTATTTT.

The J gene is TRBJ2-3, the V gene TRBV28; no firm D call. Per the germline V gene, CDR1 is MDHEN and CDR2 is SYDVKM. The CDR3 consists of 16 residues. The germline V and J ends were trimmed by 4 bases and 2 bases, with 16 bases remaining between them. CDR3 sequence (DNA): TGTGCCAGCAGTTCTTCAGGCGCAGCCACCACAGATACGCAGTATTTT. Amino acid sequence: CASSSSGAATTDTQYF.

The V call is TRBV11-3, the J call TRBJ2-2; D is possibly TRBD2 (5 bases). Trimming stripped 2 bases from V and 4 bases from J, with 14 bases between. CDR3 size: 16 residues. Germline assignment: CDR1 SGHNT and CDR2 YENEEA. As DNA, the CDR3 is TGTGCCAGCAGCTTACAATCCGGGATGGGCACCGGGGAGCTGTTTTTT. Translating it yields CASSLQSGMGTGELFF.

CDR3 nucleotide sequence: TGTGCCAGTAGTACTAGCGGGACGAACACCGGGGAGCTGTTTTTT. Its protein product is CASSTSGTNTGELFF. The chain employs TRBV19 and TRBJ2-2; TRBD2 matches 9 bases. Germline CDR1 and CDR2: LNHDA and SQIVND (reference sequence). CDR3 size: 15 residues. The trim removed 4 bases at V and 0 bases at J, leaving 0 bases unmatched.

This chain uses TRBV28 with TRBJ2-1; 10 bases map to TRBD1. From germline, CDR1 is MDHEN and CDR2 SYDVKM. The CDR3 consists of 10 residues. The trim removed 10 bases at V and 15 bases at J, leaving 6 bases unmatched. The CDR3 bases are TGTGCCACCCTCAGGGACAGGGGGTTCTTC. It codes for CATLRDRGFF.